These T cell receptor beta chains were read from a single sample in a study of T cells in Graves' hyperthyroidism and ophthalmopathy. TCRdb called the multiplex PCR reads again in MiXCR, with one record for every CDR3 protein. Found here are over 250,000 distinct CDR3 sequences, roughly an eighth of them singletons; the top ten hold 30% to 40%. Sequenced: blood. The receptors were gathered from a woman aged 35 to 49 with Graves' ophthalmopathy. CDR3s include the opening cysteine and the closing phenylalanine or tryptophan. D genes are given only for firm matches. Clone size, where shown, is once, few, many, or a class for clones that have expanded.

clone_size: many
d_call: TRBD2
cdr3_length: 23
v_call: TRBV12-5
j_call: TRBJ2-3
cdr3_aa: CASGLPRGLNPRGTTLSTDTQYF
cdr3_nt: TGTGCTAGTGGTTTGCCTCGGGGCTTGAACCCCAGAGGGACTACACTAAGCACAGATACGCAGTATTTT

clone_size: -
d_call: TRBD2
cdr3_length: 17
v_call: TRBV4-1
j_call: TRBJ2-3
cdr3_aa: CASRQESSGSYTDTQYF
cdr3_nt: TGCGCCAGCCGCCAAGAGTCTAGCGGTTCCTACACAGATACGCAGTATTTT

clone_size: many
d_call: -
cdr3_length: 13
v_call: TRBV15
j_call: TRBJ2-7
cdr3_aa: CATRDSTNYEQYF
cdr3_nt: TGTGCCACCAGGGACTCGACCAACTACGAGCAGTACTTC

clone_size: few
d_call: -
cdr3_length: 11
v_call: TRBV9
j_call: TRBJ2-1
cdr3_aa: CASSVRNEQLF
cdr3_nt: TGTGCCAGCAGCGTTAGGAATGAGCAGCTCTTC

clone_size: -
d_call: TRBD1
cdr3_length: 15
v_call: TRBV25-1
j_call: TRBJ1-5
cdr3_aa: CASSRDRLSNQPQHF
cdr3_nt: TGTGCCAGCAGTAGGGACAGATTAAGCAATCAGCCCCAGCATTTT

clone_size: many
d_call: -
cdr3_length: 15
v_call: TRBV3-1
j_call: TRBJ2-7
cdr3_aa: CASSQDLTPTYEQYF
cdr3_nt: TGTGCCAGCAGCCAAGATTTGACACCCACCTACGAGCAGTACTTC

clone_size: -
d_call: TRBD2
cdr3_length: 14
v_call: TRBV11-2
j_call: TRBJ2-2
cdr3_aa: CASTKISGNGELFF
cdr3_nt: TGTGCCAGCACCAAGATTAGCGGGAACGGGGAGCTGTTTTTT

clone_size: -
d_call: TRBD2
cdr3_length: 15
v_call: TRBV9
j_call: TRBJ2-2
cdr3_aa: CASRTSGHNTGELFF
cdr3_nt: TGTGCCAGCAGGACTAGCGGGCATAACACCGGGGAGCTGTTTTTT

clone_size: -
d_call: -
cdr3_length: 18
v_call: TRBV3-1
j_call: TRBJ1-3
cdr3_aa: CASSQVSVQRRSGNTIYF
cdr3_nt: TGTGCCAGCAGCCAAGTTAGCGTCCAACGCCGCTCTGGAAACACCATATATTTT

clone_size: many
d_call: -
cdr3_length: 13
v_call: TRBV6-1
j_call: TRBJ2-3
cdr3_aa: CASSSGGPDTQYF
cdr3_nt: TGTGCCAGCAGCTCCGGAGGTCCAGATACGCAGTATTTT

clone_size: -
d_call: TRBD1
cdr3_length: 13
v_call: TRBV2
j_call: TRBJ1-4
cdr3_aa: CASSVTGLEKLFF
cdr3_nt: TGTGCCAGCAGTGTGACAGGGCTTGAAAAACTGTTTTTT

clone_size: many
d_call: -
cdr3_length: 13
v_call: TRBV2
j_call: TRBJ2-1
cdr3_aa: CASSPSPWLEQFF
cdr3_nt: TGTGCCAGCAGTCCCTCGCCGTGGTTGGAGCAGTTCTTC

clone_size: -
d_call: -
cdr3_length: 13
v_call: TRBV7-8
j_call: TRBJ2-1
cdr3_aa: CASSPRLVGEQFF
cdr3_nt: TGTGCCAGCAGCCCACGACTAGTCGGTGAGCAGTTCTTC

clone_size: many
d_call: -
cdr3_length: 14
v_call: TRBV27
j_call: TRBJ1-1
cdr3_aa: CASSSIRANTEAFF
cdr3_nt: TGTGCCAGCAGTTCGATAAGGGCGAACACTGAAGCTTTCTTT

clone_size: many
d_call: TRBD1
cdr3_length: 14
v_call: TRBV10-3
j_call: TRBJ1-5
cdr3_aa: CAISEGQGVQPQHF
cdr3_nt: TGTGCCATCAGTGAGGGACAGGGAGTACAGCCCCAGCATTTT

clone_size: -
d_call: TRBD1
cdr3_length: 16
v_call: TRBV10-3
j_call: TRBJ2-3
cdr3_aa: CAISAGQGLGTDTQYF
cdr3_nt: TGTGCCATCAGTGCCGGACAGGGATTAGGCACAGATACGCAGTATTTT

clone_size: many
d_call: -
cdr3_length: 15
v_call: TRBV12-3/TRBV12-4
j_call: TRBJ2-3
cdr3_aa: CASSTLAEPTDTQYF
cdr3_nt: TGTGCCAGCAGCACTTTAGCGGAGCCCACAGATACGCAGTATTTT

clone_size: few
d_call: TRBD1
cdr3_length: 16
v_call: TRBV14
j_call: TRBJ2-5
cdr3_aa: CASSQDLTGGVETQYF
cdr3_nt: TGTGCCAGCAGCCAAGATCTAACAGGGGGCGTCGAGACCCAGTACTTC

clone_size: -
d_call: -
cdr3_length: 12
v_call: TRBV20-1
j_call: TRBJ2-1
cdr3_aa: CSARASWREQFF
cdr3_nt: TGCAGTGCTAGAGCTAGTTGGCGAGAGCAGTTCTTC

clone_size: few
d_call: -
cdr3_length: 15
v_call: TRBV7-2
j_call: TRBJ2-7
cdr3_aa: CASSLGGSRLAEQYF
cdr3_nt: TGTGCCAGCAGCTTAGGTGGTTCCAGATTGGCAGAGCAGTACTTC

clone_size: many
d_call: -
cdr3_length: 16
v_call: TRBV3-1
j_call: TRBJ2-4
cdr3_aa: CASSQKGGRAKNIQYF
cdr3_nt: TGTGCCAGCAGCCAAAAGGGGGGACGAGCCAAAAACATTCAGTACTTC

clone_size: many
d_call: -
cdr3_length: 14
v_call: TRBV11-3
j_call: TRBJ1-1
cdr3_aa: CASSYLVGRTEAFF
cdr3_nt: TGTGCCAGCAGCTACCTCGTGGGACGCACTGAAGCTTTCTTT

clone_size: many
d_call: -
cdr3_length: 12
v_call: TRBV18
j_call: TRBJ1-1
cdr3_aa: CASSPRGNEAFF
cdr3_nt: TGTGCCAGCTCACCACGAGGCAATGAAGCTTTCTTT

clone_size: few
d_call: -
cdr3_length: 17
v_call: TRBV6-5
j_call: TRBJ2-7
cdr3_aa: CASSYSLQVGSLEEQYF
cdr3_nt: TGTGCCAGCAGTTACTCTCTCCAAGTTGGGAGTCTTGAAGAGCAGTACTTC

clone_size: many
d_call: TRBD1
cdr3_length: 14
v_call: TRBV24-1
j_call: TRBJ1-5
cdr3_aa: CATSDPGQNQPQHF
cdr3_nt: TGTGCCACCAGTGACCCGGGACAGAATCAGCCCCAGCATTTT

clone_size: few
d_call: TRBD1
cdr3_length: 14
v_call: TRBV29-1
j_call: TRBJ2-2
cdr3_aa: CSVDTTGVTGELFF
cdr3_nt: TGCAGCGTTGATACGACAGGGGTAACCGGGGAGCTGTTTTTT

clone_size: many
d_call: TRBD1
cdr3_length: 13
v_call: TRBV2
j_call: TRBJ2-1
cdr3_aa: CANGQGAVNEQFF
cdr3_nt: TGTGCCAACGGACAGGGGGCGGTCAATGAGCAGTTCTTC

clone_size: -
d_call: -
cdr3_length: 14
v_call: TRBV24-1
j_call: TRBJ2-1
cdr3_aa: CATSAPADYNEQFF
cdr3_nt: TGTGCCACCAGTGCCCCAGCGGACTACAATGAGCAGTTCTTC

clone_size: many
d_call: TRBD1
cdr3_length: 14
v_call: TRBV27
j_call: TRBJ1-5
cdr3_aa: CASSPGTGYQPQHF
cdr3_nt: TGTGCCAGCAGCCCCGGGACAGGATATCAGCCCCAGCATTTT

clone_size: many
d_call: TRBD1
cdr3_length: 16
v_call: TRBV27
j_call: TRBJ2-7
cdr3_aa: CASSPSSGTGVYEQYF
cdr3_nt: TGTGCCAGCAGTCCATCTAGTGGGACAGGGGTTTACGAGCAGTACTTC

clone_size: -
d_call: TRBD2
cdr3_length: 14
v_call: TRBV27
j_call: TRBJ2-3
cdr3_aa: CASSTLAGGDTQYF
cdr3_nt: TGTGCCAGCAGTACCCTAGCGGGGGGGGATACGCAGTATTTT

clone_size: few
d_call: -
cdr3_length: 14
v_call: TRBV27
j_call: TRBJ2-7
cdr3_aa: CASSLLENLYEQYF
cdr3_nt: TGTGCCAGCAGTTTATTAGAGAACCTCTACGAGCAGTACTTC

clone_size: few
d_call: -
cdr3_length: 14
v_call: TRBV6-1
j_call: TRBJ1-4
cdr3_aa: CASRIGATNEKLFF
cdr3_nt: TGTGCCAGCAGGATCGGTGCAACTAATGAAAAACTGTTTTTT

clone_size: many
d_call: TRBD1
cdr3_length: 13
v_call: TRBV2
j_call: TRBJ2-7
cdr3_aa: CASSEGTGVEQYF
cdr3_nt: TGTGCCAGCAGTGAAGGGACAGGGGTCGAGCAGTACTTC

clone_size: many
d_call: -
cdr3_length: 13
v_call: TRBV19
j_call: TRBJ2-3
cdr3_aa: CASSVPTRDTQYF
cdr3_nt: TGTGCCAGTAGTGTACCCACCAGAGATACGCAGTATTTT

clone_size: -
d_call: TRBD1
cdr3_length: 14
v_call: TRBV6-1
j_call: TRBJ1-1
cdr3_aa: CASSGQGTNTEAFF
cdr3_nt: TGTGCCAGCAGTGGACAGGGGACCAACACTGAAGCTTTCTTT

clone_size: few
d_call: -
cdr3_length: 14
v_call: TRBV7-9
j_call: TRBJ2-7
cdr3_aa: CASSGQGRFGEQYF
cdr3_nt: TGTGCCAGCAGCGGGCAGGGGCGTTTCGGCGAGCAGTACTTC

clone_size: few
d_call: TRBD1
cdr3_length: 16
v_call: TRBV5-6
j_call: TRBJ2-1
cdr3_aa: CASSFTLVGAGGEQFF
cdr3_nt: TGTGCCAGCAGCTTTACACTGGTGGGAGCAGGGGGTGAGCAGTTCTTC

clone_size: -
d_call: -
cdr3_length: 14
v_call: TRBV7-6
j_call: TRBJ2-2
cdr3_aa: CASSFLSTPGELFF
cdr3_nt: TGTGCCAGCAGCTTCCTGTCAACCCCCGGGGAGCTGTTTTTT

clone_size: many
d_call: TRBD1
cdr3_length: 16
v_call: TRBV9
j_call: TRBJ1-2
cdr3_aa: CASSVDRVRGDYGYTF
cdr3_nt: TGTGCCAGCAGCGTCGACAGGGTGAGGGGGGACTATGGCTACACCTTC

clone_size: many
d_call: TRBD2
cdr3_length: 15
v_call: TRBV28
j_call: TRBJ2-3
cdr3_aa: CAGGTIRGSTDTQYF
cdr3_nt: TGTGCCGGAGGGACTATCCGGGGGAGCACAGATACGCAGTATTTT

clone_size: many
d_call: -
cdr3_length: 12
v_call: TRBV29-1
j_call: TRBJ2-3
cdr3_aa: CSARSFADTQYF
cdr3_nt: TGCAGCGCCCGTTCGTTCGCAGATACGCAGTATTTT

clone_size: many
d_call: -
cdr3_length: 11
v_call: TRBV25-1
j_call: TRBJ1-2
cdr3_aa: CASKTVYGYTF
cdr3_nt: TGTGCCAGCAAAACAGTATATGGCTACACCTTC

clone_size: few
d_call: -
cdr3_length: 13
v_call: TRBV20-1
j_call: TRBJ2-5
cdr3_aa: CSAIGDLQETQYF
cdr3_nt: TGCAGTGCGATAGGGGACCTACAAGAGACCCAGTACTTC

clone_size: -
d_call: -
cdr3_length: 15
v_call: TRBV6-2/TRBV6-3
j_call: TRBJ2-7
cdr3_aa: CASSPRTGRGFEQYF
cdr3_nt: TGTGCCAGCAGCCCTAGGACAGGGAGGGGTTTCGAGCAGTACTTC

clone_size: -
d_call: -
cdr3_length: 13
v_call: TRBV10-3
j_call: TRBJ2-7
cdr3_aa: CAISEAPGPGQYF
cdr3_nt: TGTGCCATCAGTGAGGCTCCAGGGCCGGGGCAGTACTTC

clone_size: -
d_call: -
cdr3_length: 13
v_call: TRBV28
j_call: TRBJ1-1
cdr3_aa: CASSLFGGTEAFF
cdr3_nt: TGTGCCAGCAGTTTATTCGGGGGCACTGAAGCTTTCTTT

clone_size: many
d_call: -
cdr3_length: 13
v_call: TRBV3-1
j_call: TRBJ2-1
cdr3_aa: CASSQRGVNEQFF
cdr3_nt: TGTGCCAGCAGCCAACGAGGGGTGAATGAGCAGTTCTTC

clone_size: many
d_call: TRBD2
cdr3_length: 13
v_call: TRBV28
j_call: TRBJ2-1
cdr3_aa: CASRLGGVNEQFF
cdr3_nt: TGTGCCAGCAGACTTGGGGGGGTCAATGAGCAGTTCTTC

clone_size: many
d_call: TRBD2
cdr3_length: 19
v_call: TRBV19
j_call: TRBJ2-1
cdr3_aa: CASRPTLAETPLYYNEQFF
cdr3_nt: TGTGCCAGTAGGCCTACACTAGCGGAAACCCCACTTTACTACAATGAGCAGTTCTTC